This T cell receptor beta chain was retrieved from a study of response to subunit inactivated influenza vaccine (dated by TCRdb to 2017 to 2018). Background on the whole study: Deep quantitative T cell receptor repertoire profiling was used in the study to track responses to a trivalent subunit inactivated influenza vaccine. Study-wide conclusions, independent of this receptor: It was suggested by the authors that each seasonal influenza vaccination may recruit only a limited number of new T cells.

In regard to this clonotype: The target of this receptor is not known. No qualities accompany the bases; no much larger clone lies one base away.

Library creation used RT-PCR. Data came from an Illumina HiSeq 2500. TCRdb's own reprocessing of the public reads used fastp at Q25 and MiXCR and kept productive beta chains. When rows share a CDR3 protein, they turn into one entry using the most common DNA and genes. The sample table holds hundreds of thousands of distinct CDR3 sequences, of which 25% were seen once. The biggest ten clones account for 1.5% to 2% of the sample. Reading the germline V gene (reference sequence) gives CDR1 MNHEY and CDR2 SMNVEV. The CDR3, cysteine through phenylalanine, is 16 amino acids long. Only the CDR3 portion is preserved as DNA: 48 bases, with reading frame beginning at the first base. Trimming takes 0 bases from V and 3 bases from J, and the germline ends sit 12 bases apart.

The sequence was collected from a man aged 50 to 59 who received an inactivated influenza vaccine. Donor details come from another sample of the same person, matched by shared clones. The rearrangement combines TRBV27 with TRBJ2-4, and the D gene may be TRBD1, 5 bases matching. The material sequenced was CD4+ T cells sorted from PBMCs, taken 4 to 6 days after vaccination. At the DNA level, the sequence is TGTGCCAGCAGTTTATCGAGCCAGGGTGGCAAAAACATTCAGTACTTC. Its coded protein is CASSLSSQGGKNIQYF.